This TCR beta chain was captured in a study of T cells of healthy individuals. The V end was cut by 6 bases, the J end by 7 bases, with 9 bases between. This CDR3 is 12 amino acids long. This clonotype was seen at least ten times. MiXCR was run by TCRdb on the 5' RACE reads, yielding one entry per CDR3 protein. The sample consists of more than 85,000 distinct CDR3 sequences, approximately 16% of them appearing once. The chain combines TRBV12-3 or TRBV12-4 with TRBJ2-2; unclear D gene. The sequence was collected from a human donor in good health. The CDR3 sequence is CASSIGDGELFF. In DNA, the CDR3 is TGTGCCAGCAGCATAGGCGACGGGGAGCTGTTTTTT.